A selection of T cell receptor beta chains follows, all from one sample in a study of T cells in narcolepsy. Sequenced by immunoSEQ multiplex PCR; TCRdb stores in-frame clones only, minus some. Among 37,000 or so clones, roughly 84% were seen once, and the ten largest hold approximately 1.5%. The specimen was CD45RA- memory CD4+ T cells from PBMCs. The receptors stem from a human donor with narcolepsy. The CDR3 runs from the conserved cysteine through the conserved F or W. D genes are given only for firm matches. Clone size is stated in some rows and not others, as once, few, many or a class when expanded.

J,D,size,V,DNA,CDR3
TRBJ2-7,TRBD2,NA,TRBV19,TGTGCCAGTACGCCTCGAGGCGGGGGACTTCCCTACGAGCAGTACTTC,CASTPRGGGLPYEQYF
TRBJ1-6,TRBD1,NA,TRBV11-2,TGTGCCAGCAGCTTAGAGGGACAGGGGGGATCACCCCTCCACTTT,CASSLEGQGGSPLHF
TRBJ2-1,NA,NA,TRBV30,TGTGCCTTAGACAGGAGCTCCTACAATGAGCAGTTCTTC,CALDRSSYNEQFF
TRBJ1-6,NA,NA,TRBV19,TGTGCCAGTAGGCAGGGTTTCTCCTATAATTCACCCCTCCACTTT,CASRQGFSYNSPLHF
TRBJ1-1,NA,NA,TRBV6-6,TGTGCCAGCCGTTACCAAACACTGAACACTGAAGCTTTCTTT,CASRYQTLNTEAFF
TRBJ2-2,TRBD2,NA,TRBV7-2,TGTGCCAGCAGCCCTTGGGCGGGGGGGCAGAGCACCGGGGAGCTGTTTTTT,CASSPWAGGQSTGELFF
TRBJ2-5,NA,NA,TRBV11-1,TGTGCCAGCAGCTTAGGCAGACAAGAGACCCAGTACTTC,CASSLGRQETQYF
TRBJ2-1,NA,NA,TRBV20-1,TGCAGTGCCCTCAAGGGTGAGCAGTTCTTC,CSALKGEQFF
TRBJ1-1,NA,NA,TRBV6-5,TGTGCCAGCAGTCTCAGCCCGATGAACACTGAAGCTTTCTTT,CASSLSPMNTEAFF
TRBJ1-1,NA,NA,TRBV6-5,TGTGCCAGCAGTTACTCATGGACATCAAACACTGAAGCTTTCTTT,CASSYSWTSNTEAFF
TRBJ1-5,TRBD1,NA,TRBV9,TGTGCCAGCAGCGTTGGGGGACAGGGGTCACAGCCCCAGCATTTT,CASSVGGQGSQPQHF
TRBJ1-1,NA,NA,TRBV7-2,TGTGCCAGCAGGGGAGGGGCAGGGCGCACTGAAGCTTTCTTT,CASRGGAGRTEAFF
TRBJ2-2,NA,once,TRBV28,TGTGCCAGCAGTTTAGTGACAGACACCGGGGAGCTGTTTTTT,CASSLVTDTGELFF
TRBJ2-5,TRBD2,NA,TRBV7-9,TGTGCCAGCAGCTTCGCGGGGGGAGAGACCCAGTACTTC,CASSFAGGETQYF
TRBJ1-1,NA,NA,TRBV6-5,TGTGCCAGCAGTTACGGCAGGGGAGTTGAAGCTTTCTTT,CASSYGRGVEAFF
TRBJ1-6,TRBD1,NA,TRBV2,TGTGCCAGCAGTTTCTACAGGGGGGGCTCACCCCTCCACTTT,CASSFYRGGSPLHF
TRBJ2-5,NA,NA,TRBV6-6,TGTGCCAGCAGTTCCGGAAGGGCGGAGACCCAGTACTTC,CASSSGRAETQYF
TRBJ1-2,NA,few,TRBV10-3,TGTGCCATCAGTGAGTCCCCAGGAGCTAACTATGGCTACACCTTC,CAISESPGANYGYTF
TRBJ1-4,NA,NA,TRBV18,TGTGCCAGCTCACCACGGGACAAGAGCTTTGGTGAAAAACTGTTTTTT,CASSPRDKSFGEKLFF
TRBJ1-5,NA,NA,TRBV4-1,TGCGCCAGCAGCCCATCGCGGGGTCAGCCCCAGCATTTT,CASSPSRGQPQHF
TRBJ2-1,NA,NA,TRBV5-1,TGCGCCAGCAGCCCAAGGGCCAACCCGGGGGTGATGAAGCAGTTCTTC,CASSPRANPGVMKQFF
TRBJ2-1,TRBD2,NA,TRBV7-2,TGTGCCAGCAGCTTAGAGAGGACTAGCGGGGGGCATGGTGAGCAGTTCTTC,CASSLERTSGGHGEQFF
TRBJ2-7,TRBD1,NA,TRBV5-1,TGCGCCAGCAGCACCTGGACAGGGGGATCGGAGCAGTACTTC,CASSTWTGGSEQYF
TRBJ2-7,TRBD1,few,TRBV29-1,TGCAGCGTCCTTGGGACAGTGGACAACTCCTACGAGCAGTACTTC,CSVLGTVDNSYEQYF
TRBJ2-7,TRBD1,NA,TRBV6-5,TGTGCCAGCAGCCGATCCGGGACAGGGTCCCACGAGCAGTACTTC,CASSRSGTGSHEQYF
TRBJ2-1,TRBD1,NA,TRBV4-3,TGCGCCAGCAGCCCAAGAAAAGGACAGGGTGAGGACAATGAGCAGTTCTTC,CASSPRKGQGEDNEQFF
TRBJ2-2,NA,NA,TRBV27,TGTGCCAGCAGTTTGGACAGACCCTCGCCCGGGGAGCTGTTTTTT,CASSLDRPSPGELFF
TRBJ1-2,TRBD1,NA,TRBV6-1,TGTGCCAGCAGTGAATCAGGGGGCCGTGGCTACACCTTC,CASSESGGRGYTF
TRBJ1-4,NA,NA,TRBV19,TGTGCCAGTAAAAGGGGCGCTAATGAAAAACTGTTTTTT,CASKRGANEKLFF
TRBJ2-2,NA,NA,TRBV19,TGTGCCAGTAGTGCTGGGCGTGCCCTAAGCGGGGAGCTGTTTTTT,CASSAGRALSGELFF
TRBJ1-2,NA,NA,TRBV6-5,TGTGCCAGCAGTTACTCGACAGCCGGAGGCTACACCTTC,CASSYSTAGGYTF
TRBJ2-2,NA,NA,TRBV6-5,TGTGCCAGCAGTGCGGGACCGGATTGGGGGATGTTTTTT,CASSAGPDWGMFF
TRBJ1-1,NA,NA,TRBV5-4,TGTGCCAGCAGCTTTCCTAGGGGCGCGATGAACACTGAAGCTTTCTTT,CASSFPRGAMNTEAFF
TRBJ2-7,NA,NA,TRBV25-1,TGTGCCAGCAGTGAGGACAAATCGAGGGAGCAGTACTTC,CASSEDKSREQYF
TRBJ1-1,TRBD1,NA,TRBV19,TGTGCCAGTAGTAAGGACAGGGGGCGAACTGAAGCTTTCTTT,CASSKDRGRTEAFF
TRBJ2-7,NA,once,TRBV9,TGTGCCAGCAGCGTAGGAGGAGGGTTGTCGGACGAGCAGTACTTC,CASSVGGGLSDEQYF
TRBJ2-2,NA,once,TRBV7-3,TGTGCCAGCAGTTCCGTACGGAACACCGGGGAGCTGTTTTTT,CASSSVRNTGELFF
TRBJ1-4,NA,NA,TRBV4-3,TGCGCCAGCAGCCAAAAGGGAGGAGGTGAAAAACTGTTTTTT,CASSQKGGGEKLFF
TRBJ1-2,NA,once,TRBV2,TGTGCCAGCAGTGAAGCAGGGCTCTATGGCTACACCTTC,CASSEAGLYGYTF
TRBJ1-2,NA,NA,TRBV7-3,TGTGCCAGCAGCTTAATCGCGGGACTCGGGGGCTACACCTTC,CASSLIAGLGGYTF
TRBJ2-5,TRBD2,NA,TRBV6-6,TGTGCCAGCAGCCATCTAGCGGGGGTGCCCCAAGAGACCCAGTACTTC,CASSHLAGVPQETQYF
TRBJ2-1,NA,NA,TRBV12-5,TGTGCTAGTGGCCTCGGACTGGACTACAATGAGCAGTTCTTC,CASGLGLDYNEQFF